This T cell receptor (beta chain) was documented in a study of PD-L1 blockade in urothelial cancer. The V gene's germline CDR1 is MNHNY and CDR2 SVGAGI (reference sequence). After removal of 5 bases from V and 5 bases from J, the junction contained 9 bases not matched to a gene. The CDR3 is made up of 15 amino acids. Data came from immunoSEQ multiplex PCR; TCRdb stores just in-frame clones and leaves some out. The sample lists some 54,000 clones, roughly 84% seen once, with 5.8% in the top ten. The sequence came from a man in his forties or fifties with urothelial cancer. The chain links TRBV6-6 to TRBJ1-1, with 9 bases that match TRBD1. The material was PBMCs, obtained around atezolizumab (anti-PD-L1) treatment. The CDR3 DNA is TGTGCCAGCAGTCATGGGGGACAGGGAAGAACTGAAGCTTTCTTT. This gives the protein CASSHGGQGRTEAFF.